The 19 T cell receptor beta chains reported below all come from one sample, sequenced in a study of blood T cells in healthy people across ages. PCR was performed a second time for about 7 to 11 cycles using a sample-barcoded 5' primer and a J-beta primer mix. TCRdb reprocessed the 5' RACE reads with MiXCR, giving one entry per CDR3 protein. Of around 690,000 distinct CDR3 sequences in the sample, under 70% were seen once. What was sequenced was blood. The receptor source for this set is a man aged 60 to 69 in good health.

This clonotype was detected only once. This chain's CDR3 is CSARKRAGEQYF. CDR3 nucleotide sequence: TGCAGTGCTCGAAAGAGGGCCGGCGAGCAGTACTTC. The V gene is TRBV20-1, the J gene TRBJ2-7; D is perhaps TRBD2 (5 bases). Germline CDR1 is DFQATT and CDR2 is SNEGSKA (reference sequence). There are 12 residues in the CDR3. V was cut by 5 bases and J by 6 bases, with 14 bases left in between.

This clonotype was seen more than once but under ten times. The CDR3 DNA sequence: TGTGCCAGCAGTCCGGGAGGATCAAAATACGAGCAGTACTTC. This sequence encodes CASSPGGSKYEQYF. V usage is TRBV2 and J usage is TRBJ2-7; 7 bases are shared with TRBD2. Per the germline V gene, CDR1 is SNHLY and CDR2 is FYNNEI. This CDR3 region has 14 residues. V gave up 5 bases and J gave up 4 bases; unmatched junction bases: 8.

The genes are TRBV7-2 and TRBJ2-1; TRBD2 might be the D (5 bases). The CDR3 is made up of 14 amino acids. The V and J ends lost 3 bases and 1 base respectively, with 7 bases between them. CDR1 is SGHTA, CDR2 FQGNSA, per germline. CDR3 loop: CASSFAGSYNEQFF. The CDR3 coding sequence is TGTGCCAGCAGCTTCGCGGGTTCCTACAATGAGCAGTTCTTC.

V gene TRBV9 combines with J gene TRBJ2-1; 10 bases align to TRBD2. The DNA end is more similar to TRBJ2-7, so the J call may be wrong. The CDR3 covers 15 residues. Per the germline V gene, CDR1 is SGDLS and CDR2 is YYNGEE. The CDR3 sequence is CASSPRLAGYNEQYF. DNA for the CDR3: TGTGCCAGCAGCCCCCGACTAGCGGGCTACAATGAGCAGTACTTC.

The rearrangement joins TRBV29-1 to TRBJ2-6; a possible D gene is TRBD1 (6 bases). Trimming shortened V by 0 bases and J by 0 bases, and 12 bases separated the two germline ends. This CDR3 has 17 amino acids. The germline V gene encodes CDR1 SQVTM and CDR2 ANQGSEA. CDR3 region: CSVEEDRWSSGANVLTF. The CDR3, as DNA: TGCAGCGTTGAAGAGGACAGATGGAGCTCTGGGGCCAACGTCCTGACTTTC.

The V gene is TRBV5-1, the J gene TRBJ2-3; the D gene is possibly TRBD2 (6 bases). The CDR3 has 16 residues. CDR1 and CDR2 from the germline V gene are SGHRS and YFSETQ. V lost 0 bases to trimming and J lost 5 bases, with 16 bases between them. DNA for the CDR3: TGCGCCAGCAGCTTGGCCAATGGACTAAACGGAGATACGCAGTATTTT. Its protein is CASSLANGLNGDTQYF.

In this sample, this clonotype turned up a few times. V and J are TRBV24-1 and TRBJ2-1; D not resolved. V shed 3 bases and J shed 2 bases, with 7 bases lying between them. Germline V CDR1 and CDR2: KGHDR, SFDVKD. The CDR3 has 14 residues. The CDR3 sequence: CATSDPGTYNEQFF. CDR3 coding DNA: TGTGCCACCAGTGATCCAGGCACCTACAATGAGCAGTTCTTC.

The genes are TRBV7-2 and TRBJ2-7; 8 bases map to TRBD2. The CDR3 spans 15 residues. With V trimmed by 0 bases and J by 3 bases, 4 bases remained unmatched. Germline V gene sequence: CDR1 SGHTA, CDR2 FQGNSA. The CDR3: CASSLAPGGHYEQYF. The CDR3 DNA follows: TGTGCCAGCAGCTTAGCCCCGGGGGGGCACTACGAGCAGTACTTC.

CDR3 sequence: CASSFGGDTGELFF. CDR3 coding DNA: TGTGCCAGCAGCTTTGGGGGGGACACCGGGGAGCTGTTTTTT. This chain links TRBV7-9 with TRBJ2-2, with 7 bases aligning to TRBD2. Germline V gene lookup returns CDR1 SEHNR and CDR2 FQNEAQ (reference sequence). The V and J ends lost 3 bases and 3 bases, in that order; junction bases with no gene match: 1. The CDR3 length is 14 residues.

This clonotype was recorded a few times. The V call is TRBV20-1, the J call TRBJ2-6; 12 nucleotides align to TRBD1. The CDR3 sequence is 17 residues long. Germline V CDR1 and CDR2: DFQATT, SNEGSKA (reference sequence). After removal of 3 bases from V and 3 bases from J, the junction contained 6 bases not matched to a gene. Here the CDR3 DNA reads TGCAGTGCTAGTTCTGGGACAGGGGGCTTTGGGGCCAACGTCCTGACTTTC. This codes for CSASSGTGGFGANVLTF.

This chain joins TRBV12-3 or TRBV12-4 and TRBJ2-5; the match to TRBD1 covers 9 bases. V gave up 6 bases and J gave up 2 bases; unmatched junction bases: 7. CDR3 length: 15 residues. In DNA form, the CDR3 reads TGTGCCAGCAGACAACAGGGGGCTGGGCAAGAGACCCAGTACTTC. Translation gives CASRQQGAGQETQYF.

A few counts support this clonotype. This sequence joins TRBV6-2 or TRBV6-3 and TRBJ1-1; weak D call: TRBD1 (5 bases). V was shortened by 6 bases and J by 0 bases, with 11 bases between the two germline ends. The germline V gene has CDR1 MNHEY and CDR2 SVGEGT. The CDR3 is 14 amino acids. CDR3 region: CASRGVLMNTEAFF. In DNA form, the CDR3 reads TGTGCCAGCAGGGGGGTTTTAATGAACACTGAAGCTTTCTTT.

This rearrangement joins TRBV2 to TRBJ2-1; the D gene is possibly TRBD2 (5 bases). The CDR3 is 12 amino acids. V was clipped by 11 bases and J by 4 bases, with 12 bases between them. Germline CDR1 is SNHLY and CDR2 is FYNNEI. CDR3 sequence: CAFTSGYNEQFF. CDR3 sequence (DNA): TGTGCCTTTACGAGCGGATACAATGAGCAGTTCTTC.

The chain couples TRBV5-1 to TRBJ2-5; unclear D gene. Germline lookup yields CDR1 SGHRS and CDR2 YFSETQ. The CDR3 runs 15 residues. V lost 0 bases to trimming and J lost 3 bases, with 12 bases between them. CDR3 region: CASSLVLGEKETQYF. The CDR3 DNA reads as TGCGCCAGCAGCTTGGTACTTGGGGAAAAAGAGACCCAGTACTTC.

This clonotype was recorded a few times. This rearrangement joins TRBV5-1 to TRBJ1-2; TRBD1 agrees at 7 bases. The CDR3 has 17 residues. Germline trimming cut 0 bases from V and 4 bases from J; bases unmatched to any gene: 12. Germline lookup yields CDR1 SGHRS and CDR2 YFSETQ. The CDR3 loop reads CASSLAPGQAGGYGYTF. In DNA form, the CDR3 reads TGCGCCAGCAGCTTGGCCCCCGGACAGGCGGGGGGCTATGGCTACACCTTC. Filled out from reference TRBV5-1 and TRBJ1-2, the complete variable domain reads KAGVTQTPRYLIKTRGQQVTLSCSPISGHRSVSWYQQTPGQGLQFLFEYFSETQRNKGNFPGRFSGRQFSNSRSEMNVSTLELGDSALYLCASSLAPGQAGGYGYTFGSGTRLTVV.

In this sample, this clonotype turned up a few times. V usage is TRBV12-3 or TRBV12-4 and J usage is TRBJ2-1, with 12 bases matching TRBD2. V lost 3 bases to trimming and J lost 4 bases; unmatched junction nucleotides: 4. The CDR3 runs 16 residues. In nucleotides, the CDR3 is TGTGCCAGCAGTTTGGACCTAGCGGGGGGGTACAATGAGCAGTTCTTC. It translates to CASSLDLAGGYNEQFF.

The chain is built from TRBV10-1 and TRBJ2-5, with 9 positions matching TRBD2. CDR1 and CDR2 from the germline V gene are WNHNN and SYGVQD (reference sequence). Unmatched junction bases numbered 0, after V lost 0 bases and J lost 7 bases. This CDR3 comprises 13 residues. In DNA form, the CDR3 reads TGCGCCAGCAGTGAGTCACTAGCGGGGACCCAGTACTTC. It yields the protein CASSESLAGTQYF.

The J gene is TRBJ2-6, the V gene TRBV27; 10 bases align to TRBD1. The CDR3 has 18 amino acids. The ends lost 6 bases at V and 0 bases at J; junction bases unmatched: 8. Germline V gene data show CDR1 as MNHEY and CDR2 as SMNVEV (reference sequence). This CDR3 is CASRTGTGASSGANVLTF. The DNA of the CDR3 is TGTGCCAGCAGAACCGGGACAGGGGCTTCCTCTGGGGCCAACGTCCTGACTTTC. Full variable domain (missing parts from reference TRBV27 and TRBJ2-6): EAQVTQNPRYLITVTGKKLTVTCSQNMNHEYMSWYRQDPGLGLRQIYYSMNVEVTDKGDVPEGYKVSRKEKRNFPLILESPSPNQTSLYFCASRTGTGASSGANVLTFGAGSRLTVL.

In regard to this clonotype: A junction boundary mismatches the germline segment, possibly from a read error. V is TRBV4-1 and J is TRBJ1-2, with a possible D match to TRBD1 (5 bases). This CDR3 has 17 amino acids. The germline V gene encodes CDR1 MGHRA and CDR2 YSYEKL. Here the CDR3 DNA reads TGCACCAGCAGCCAAGTCCCGGGTGCGAGGGGTGCGGGTGGCTACACCTTC. The encoded protein is CTSSQVPGARGAGGYTF.